These 22 T cell receptor beta chains were sequenced from one sample in a study of regulatory T cells in long-lasting Graves disease. To make TCR beta libraries, researchers used iRepertoire HTBI primers and Arm-PCR of CDR3 regions. TCRdb redid the calling of the multiplex PCR reads with MiXCR, one entry per CDR3 protein. The sample lists around 320,000 distinct CDR3 sequences, approximately 15% occurring once. Time point specified: newly diagnosed GD, antithyroid drugs for less than 3 months. Isolated PBMC RNA provided the starting material for the TCR library. The sample also formed part of further work on T cells in Graves' hyperthyroidism and ophthalmopathy.

Sequencing was performed on peripheral blood mononuclear cells (PBMCs), taken at new diagnosis, from a patient treated with antithyroid drugs. The origin of the receptors is a man aged 35 to 55 with Graves disease.

This clonotype has only a few counts. This chain connects TRBV5-6 to TRBJ2-7; TRBD2 matches at 7 bases. There are 12 residues in the CDR3. V lost 1 base and J lost 9; bases outside the gene matches: 4. CDR1 SGHDT and CDR2 YYEEEE come from the germline V gene. The CDR3 loop is CASSLWGEGQYF. DNA for the CDR3: TGTGCCAGCAGCTTGTGGGGGGAGGGGCAGTACTTC.

Notes on this clonotype: A far larger clone is off by one base, so a read error is likely. This chain uses TRBV6-2 or TRBV6-3 with TRBJ2-4, with D possibly TRBD2 on 6 matching bases. This CDR3 contains 16 residues. Germline V lookup: CDR1 MNHEY, CDR2 SVGEGT. V was trimmed by 6 bases and J by 2 bases, leaving 17 bases between them. CDR3 DNA sequence: TGTGCCAGCAGCCGCTCAAACGGGGGATCCAAAAACATTCAGTACTTC. It codes for CASSRSNGGSKNIQYF.

The sample holds many counts of this clonotype. The chain couples TRBV5-1 to TRBJ2-2, with D uncertain. Trimming took off 0 bases at V and 6 bases at J, with 12 bases between the two ends. The CDR3 runs to 15 residues. Germline loops: CDR1 SGHRS, CDR2 YFSETQ. This chain's CDR3 is CASSLAVAGPGELFF. The CDR3 nucleotides read TGCGCCAGCAGCTTGGCAGTAGCTGGGCCCGGGGAGCTGTTTTTT.

This clonotype was seen at least ten times. The chain carries TRBV5-1 and TRBJ2-7, with TRBD1 identical over 9 bases. The CDR3 length is 15 residues. The V and J ends lost 4 bases and 0 bases, in that order; junction bases with no gene match: 5. Germline V lookup: CDR1 SGHRS, CDR2 YFSETQ. The CDR3 reads CASSRQGGSSYEQYF. In DNA, the CDR3 is TGCGCCAGCAGCCGACAGGGGGGTTCCTCCTACGAGCAGTACTTC. The variable domain in full, completed from reference TRBV5-1 and TRBJ2-7, reads KAGVTQTPRYLIKTRGQQVTLSCSPISGHRSVSWYQQTPGQGLQFLFEYFSETQRNKGNFPGRFSGRQFSNSRSEMNVSTLELGDSALYLCASSRQGGSSYEQYFGPGTRLTVT.

A few counts support this clonotype. The chain links TRBV12-3 or TRBV12-4 to TRBJ1-2; D remains unclear. Trimming cost V 5 bases and J 8 bases, with 18 bases left between them. The CDR3 is 14 residues long. In DNA form, the CDR3 reads TGTGCCAGCAGTCCCAAGGGCAGATTCCGAGGCTACACCTTC. Translation gives CASSPKGRFRGYTF.

This sequence joins TRBV19 and TRBJ1-5; tentatively, D is TRBD1 (6 bases). The CDR3 loop spans 12 amino acids. Germline assignment: CDR1 LNHDA and CDR2 SQIVND (reference sequence). V lost 6 bases to trimming and J lost 5 bases, with 8 bases between them. The CDR3 spells CASRDSHQPQHF. DNA for the CDR3: TGTGCCAGTAGGGACAGCCATCAGCCCCAGCATTTT.

This chain links TRBV6-5 with TRBJ2-1; perhaps TRBD2 as D (6 bases). The DNA end favors TRBJ2-5, so the J call may be wrong. Germline V gene data show CDR1 as MNHEY and CDR2 as SVGAGI. The CDR3 consists of 14 residues. In nucleotides, the CDR3 is TGTGCCAGCAGTTACCAACTAGCTTCCGAGACCCAGTACTTC. Encoded protein: CASSYQLASETQYF.

A remark on this clonotype: A much larger clone lies one base from this, so it may be a read error. The chain carries TRBV5-5 and TRBJ2-7; D unresolved. The germline gives CDR1 SGHKS, CDR2 YYEKEE (reference sequence). The CDR3 has 13 residues. V was cut by 0 bases and J by 3 bases, with 7 bases left in between. CDR3 amino acids: CASSLVTYYEQYF. The CDR3 bases are TGTGCCAGCAGCTTGGTCACCTACTACGAGCAGTACTTC.

About this clonotype itself: A clone one base away is much larger, so this may be a read error. The gene calls are TRBV20-1 and TRBJ2-7; D is unclear. The germline CDR1 and CDR2 sequences are DFQATT and SNEGSKA (reference sequence). This CDR3 region has 11 residues. CDR3 loop: CSGRANYEQYF. The CDR3 nucleotides are TGCAGTGGTAGAGCTAACTACGAGCAGTACTTC.

This clonotype was seen repeatedly, ten times or more. This sequence joins TRBV12-3 or TRBV12-4 and TRBJ1-6; D is perhaps TRBD1 (6 bases). V was cut by 5 bases and J by 9 bases, with 14 bases left in between. The CDR3 is 14 amino acids. DNA for the CDR3: TGTGCCAGCAGTAACGGACAGTCCACTTCACCCCTCCACTTT. The encoded protein is CASSNGQSTSPLHF.

This clonotype was counted only a few times. For the CDR3, the DNA is TGTGCCAGCACCCGGGGGGCCAAAAACATTCAGTACTTC. It yields the protein CASTRGAKNIQYF. This chain joins TRBV28 and TRBJ2-4, with a tentative D call TRBD2 (6 bases). CDR3 size: 13 residues. Germline loops: CDR1 MDHEN, CDR2 SYDVKM. V dropped 7 bases and J dropped 1 base, with 8 bases sitting between them.

This clonotype came up a few times. An end of the junction does not agree with germline; a read error may underlie this. This chain connects TRBV2 to TRBJ2-3; no clear D gene. CDR1 and CDR2 from the germline V gene are SNHLY and FYNNEI. The CDR3 loop spans 12 amino acids. Written as DNA, the CDR3 is TGTACCAGCAGACTCAACACAGATACGCAGTATTTT. Translated, it gives CTSRLNTDTQYF. The full variable domain, in which reference TRBV2 and TRBJ2-3 provide the parts outside the CDR3, is EPEVTQTPSHQVTQMGQEVILRCVPISNHLYFYWYRQILGQKVEFLVSFYNNEISEKSEIFDDQFSVERPDGSNFTLKIRSTKLEDSAMYFCTSRLNTDTQYFGPGTRLTVL.

This clonotype showed up many times. The chain recombines TRBV5-1 with TRBJ2-7; TRBD1 matches at 8 bases. The V gene's germline CDR1 is SGHRS and CDR2 YFSETQ. With V trimmed by 4 bases and J by 2 bases, 11 bases remained unmatched. The CDR3 contains 16 residues. CDR3 in DNA: TGCGCCAGCAGCCCTGAGGCGGGACAGGCTACCTACGAGCAGTACTTC. This encodes CASSPEAGQATYEQYF.

This clonotype was seen repeatedly, ten times or more. The chain joins TRBV2 to TRBJ2-5; D might be TRBD1 (5 bases). V was pared by 5 bases and J by 6 bases, with 16 bases between. The germline gives CDR1 SNHLY, CDR2 FYNNEI. The CDR3 sequence is 14 residues long. For the CDR3, the DNA is TGTGCCAGCAGTTTAGTCCAGGGCGGAAAGACCCAGTACTTC. Protein: CASSLVQGGKTQYF.

This clonotype was counted between two and nine times. V and J are TRBV4-1 and TRBJ1-1; no definite D call. This CDR3 has 14 residues. Germline V gives CDR1 MGHRA, CDR2 YSYEKL. Trimming removed 4 bases at V and 4 bases at J, with 13 bases between. CDR3 sequence reads: CASSRQTRSTEAFF. The CDR3 coding sequence is TGCGCCAGCAGCCGGCAGACACGTAGCACTGAAGCTTTCTTT.

This clonotype was detected many times. This chain connects TRBV5-1 to TRBJ2-7, with 7 bases lining up with TRBD1. This CDR3 comprises 13 residues. CDR1 is SGHRS and CDR2 is YFSETQ in the germline V gene. With V trimmed by 6 bases and J by 2 bases, 5 bases remained unmatched. CDR3 nucleotides: TGCGCCAGCAACACCGGGACAGCCTACGAGCAGTACTTC. This codes for CASNTGTAYEQYF.

This clonotype was detected many times. V is TRBV5-1 and J is TRBJ1-1; perhaps TRBD1 as D (5 bases). This CDR3 comprises 12 residues. Trimming pared 5 bases from V and 4 bases from J, leaving 9 bases between. Looked up from germline, CDR1 is SGHRS and CDR2 is YFSETQ. CDR3: CASRGLGTEAFF. In nucleotides, the CDR3 is TGCGCCAGCAGGGGACTCGGCACTGAAGCTTTCTTT. The full variable domain, completed using reference TRBV5-1 and TRBJ1-1, is KAGVTQTPRYLIKTRGQQVTLSCSPISGHRSVSWYQQTPGQGLQFLFEYFSETQRNKGNFPGRFSGRQFSNSRSEMNVSTLELGDSALYLCASRGLGTEAFFGQGTRLTVV.

This clonotype was observed a few times. The CDR3 coding sequence is TGTGCCAGCAGCCGCCGGGACGACATGTTTTTT. This codes for CASSRRDDMFF. This sequence joins TRBV7-9 and TRBJ1-4, with TRBD1 as a possible D gene (5 bases). The V and J ends lost 5 bases and 15 bases respectively, with 13 bases between them. Germline lookup yields CDR1 SEHNR and CDR2 FQNEAQ (reference sequence). The CDR3 is made up of 11 amino acids.

This clonotype was picked up a small number of times. J is TRBJ2-3 and V is TRBV5-1; D is perhaps TRBD1 or TRBD2 (6 bases each). V was clipped by 3 bases and J by 6 bases, with 23 bases between them. The CDR3 loop spans 17 amino acids. The V gene's germline CDR1 is SGHRS and CDR2 YFSETQ. Written as DNA, the CDR3 is TGCGCCAGCAGCTCGGCCGGAGGGGGGTCCCCCGGGGATACGCAGTATTTT. It translates to CASSSAGGGSPGDTQYF.

The CDR3 sequence: CSVQDGNQPQHF. The CDR3 DNA sequence: TGCAGCGTCCAGGACGGCAATCAGCCCCAGCATTTT. This chain uses TRBV29-1 with TRBJ1-5; D is uncertain. Trimming removed 6 bases at V and 2 bases at J, with 8 bases between. The CDR3 extends over 12 amino acids. The germline CDR1 and CDR2 sequences are SQVTM and ANQGSEA.

The DNA of the CDR3 is TGTGCCACCCGAATATACGGGACAGGGAGAAATGAGCAGTTCTTC. It specifies CATRIYGTGRNEQFF. V gene TRBV27 combines with J gene TRBJ2-1; 9 positions agree with TRBD1. V was pared by 10 bases and J by 7 bases, with 14 bases of the junction left unmatched. This CDR3 spans 15 amino acids. The germline gives CDR1 MNHEY, CDR2 SMNVEV (reference sequence).

Of note for this clonotype: Possible read error: a much larger clone is one base away. The chain employs TRBV5-5 and TRBJ2-2, with 10 bases lining up with TRBD1. The V segment lost 3 bases and the J segment 6 bases; nucleotides outside the gene matches: 5. Germline V CDR1 and CDR2: SGHKS, YYEKEE (reference sequence). The CDR3 consists of 15 residues. The CDR3 DNA reads TGTGCCAGCAGCTCCGGGACAGGGGTTTCCGGGGAGCTGTTTTTT. Amino acids: CASSSGTGVSGELFF.